Listed here are 10 T cell receptor beta chains from one sample, sequenced in a study of blood T cell repertoires in COVID-19 (dated by TCRdb to the early 2020s). The method was the immunoSEQ multiplex PCR assay. This is the immuneACCESS table as TCRdb keeps it, with only in-frame sequences that have V and J called. A part of the clones is gone; compared with another copy, unresolved V genes explain less than half, and the rest is unexplained. The sample table holds approximately 500,000 clones, of which 88% were seen once. The ten largest clones add up to less than 2% of the sample. Sequencing input: PBMCs or T cells enriched from blood (not recorded which). The receptors originated from a woman aged 40-49 years who had recovered from COVID-19.

The genes are TRBV11-2 and TRBJ1-1, with D unclear. CDR3 length equals 12 residues. The germline V gene has CDR1 SGHAT and CDR2 FQNNGV. The V and J ends lost 3 bases and 4 bases respectively, with 6 bases between them. In DNA form, the CDR3 reads TGTGCCAGCAGCTTTGCGGGCACTGAAGCTTTCTTT. Translating gives CASSFAGTEAFF.

This chain uses TRBV7-2 with TRBJ2-1; no clear D gene. This CDR3 has 17 amino acids. V lost 8 bases and J lost 8, with 28 bases in between. Germline-derived CDR1 and CDR2 are SGHTA and FQGNSA. The CDR3 sequence is CASLPTALYGMGDEQFF. CDR3 DNA: TGTGCCAGCCTCCCCACGGCGCTTTACGGTATGGGCGATGAGCAGTTCTTC.

In the case of this clone: Additional DNA sequences in this sample encode the identical CDR3. This sequence joins TRBV7-2 and TRBJ2-3; TRBD2 matches at 12 bases. Germline V CDR1 and CDR2: SGHTA, FQGNSA. V was clipped by 3 bases and J by 5 bases; unmatched bases: 0. This CDR3 has 14 amino acids. The CDR3 protein is CASSLGLAGDTQYF. The CDR3, as DNA: TGTGCCAGCAGCTTGGGACTAGCGGGAGATACGCAGTATTTT.

V gene TRBV12-3 or TRBV12-4 combines with J gene TRBJ1-2; no clear D. CDR3 length equals 13 residues. Trimming shortened V by 5 bases and J by 0 bases, and 7 bases separated the two germline ends. CDR3 residues: CASSQTPNYGYTF. The CDR3, as DNA: TGTGCCAGCAGTCAAACTCCTAACTATGGCTACACCTTC.

This sequence joins TRBV5-6 and TRBJ2-7, with 13 bases matching TRBD2. Looked up from germline, CDR1 is SGHDT and CDR2 is YYEEEE. V was clipped by 2 bases and J by 4 bases; unmatched bases: 9. CDR3 length: 17 amino acids. This chain's CDR3 is CASSFQTSGRLVYEQYF. The CDR3 DNA reads TGTGCCAGCAGCTTCCAGACTAGCGGGAGGCTGGTATACGAGCAGTACTTC. The full variable domain, completed using reference TRBV5-6 and TRBJ2-7, is DAGVTQSPTHLIKTRGQQVTLRCSPKSGHDTVSWYQQALGQGPQFIFQYYEEEERQRGNFPDRFSGHQFPNYSSELNVNALLLGDSALYLCASSFQTSGRLVYEQYFGPGTRLTVT.

V and J are TRBV5-8 and TRBJ2-1; 9 bases agree with TRBD1. Trimming at V came to 3 bases and at J to 9 bases, leaving 4 bases not matched to a gene. Per germline, CDR1 SGHTS and CDR2 YDEGEE. This CDR3 contains 13 residues. The CDR3 nucleotides are TGTGCCAGCAGCTGGGGACAGGGCGCTGAGCAGTTCTTC. Translating gives CASSWGQGAEQFF.

This chain joins TRBV18 and TRBJ1-1; D is undetermined. V was clipped by 2 bases and J by 10 bases, with 11 bases between them. The germline gives CDR1 KGHSH, CDR2 LQKENI. The CDR3 loop spans 12 amino acids. CDR3 protein: CASSPIPQVAFF. CDR3 nucleotide sequence: TGTGCCAGCTCACCAATACCTCAGGTAGCTTTCTTT.

The chain has TRBV7-2 and TRBJ2-1; D uncertain. Germline V CDR1 and CDR2: SGHTA, FQGNSA. The V end lost 3 bases, the J end lost 9 bases, and 6 bases lay between the germline ends. The CDR3 contains 11 residues. CDR3 nucleotides: TGTGCCAGCAGCTTTACTCCTGAGCAGTTCTTC. Its protein product is CASSFTPEQFF.

This clone has more than one count but fewer than ten. J is TRBJ2-1 and V is TRBV11-2, with 12 bases matching TRBD2. The V and J ends lost 1 base and 6 bases, in that order; junction bases with no gene match: 7. CDR1 and CDR2 from the germline V gene are SGHAT and FQNNGV. The CDR3 contains 17 residues. CDR3 DNA: TGTGCCAGCAGCTTAGGACTAGCGGGAGTCTCGGGCAATGAGCAGTTCTTC. It translates to CASSLGLAGVSGNEQFF.

The chain joins TRBV18 to TRBJ1-3; the match to TRBD1 covers 8 bases. CDR3 length: 14 amino acids. The trim removed 3 bases at V and 3 bases at J, leaving 1 base unmatched. CDR1 and CDR2 (germline): KGHSH, LQKENI. CDR3 protein: CASSPGQGGNTIYF. The CDR3 nucleotides are TGTGCCAGCTCACCCGGACAGGGTGGAAACACCATATATTTT.